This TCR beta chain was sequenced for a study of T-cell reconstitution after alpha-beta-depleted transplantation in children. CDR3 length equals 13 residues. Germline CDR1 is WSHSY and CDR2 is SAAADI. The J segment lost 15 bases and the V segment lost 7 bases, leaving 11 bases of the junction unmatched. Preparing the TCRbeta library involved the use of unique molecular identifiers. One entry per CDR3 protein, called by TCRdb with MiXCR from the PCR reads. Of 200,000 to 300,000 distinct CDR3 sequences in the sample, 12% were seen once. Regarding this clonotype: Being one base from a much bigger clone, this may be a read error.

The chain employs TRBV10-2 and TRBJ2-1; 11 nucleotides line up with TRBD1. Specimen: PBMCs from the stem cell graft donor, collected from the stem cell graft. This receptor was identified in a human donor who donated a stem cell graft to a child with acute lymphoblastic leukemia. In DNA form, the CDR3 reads TGCGCCAGCAATCCGGGACAGGGGGTTTGCGGGTTCTTC. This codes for CASNPGQGVCGFF.